A single sample is the source of the 26 T cell receptor beta chains below, sequenced in a study of T cell responses to AZD1222 COVID-19 vaccine. Repertoires were generated with immunoSEQ multiplex PCR, while TCRdb's copy carries only in-frame clones and drops some. The sample has more than 150,000 clones, 85% to 90% seen once. Specimen: peripheral blood, collected 28 days after the second AZD1222 dose. Every receptor here comes from an adult who received the AZD1222 COVID-19 vaccine.

The chain recombines TRBV27 with TRBJ1-5; D is unclear. V shed 4 bases and J shed 0 bases, with 13 bases lying between them. Germline V gene sequence: CDR1 MNHEY, CDR2 SMNVEV (reference sequence). This CDR3 contains 16 residues. CDR3 loop: CASSSGEGYSNQPQHF. The CDR3 DNA reads as TGTGCCAGCAGTTCCGGAGAGGGTTATAGCAATCAGCCCCAGCATTTT.

The rearrangement joins TRBV7-8 to TRBJ1-3; D unresolved. V was trimmed by 5 bases and J by 0 bases, leaving 8 bases between them. The CDR3 consists of 14 residues. Germline CDR1 and CDR2: SGHVS and FQNEAQ. This CDR3 reads CASSLSRSGNTIYF. The CDR3, as DNA: TGTGCCAGCAGCCTCAGCCGCTCTGGAAACACCATATATTTT.

Comment on this clone: This sequence may be a read error, since a much larger clone differs from it by one base. The rearrangement uses TRBV6-4 and TRBJ2-3; 11 nucleotides align to TRBD2. This CDR3 is 15 amino acids long. Germline V gene lookup returns CDR1 MRHNA and CDR2 SNTAGT. The V segment lost 2 bases and the J segment 4 bases; nucleotides outside the gene matches: 2. The CDR3 is CASSDTSGSSDTQYF. CDR3 sequence (DNA): TGTGCCAGCAGTGACACTAGCGGGAGCTCAGATACGCAGTATTTT.

This chain links TRBV28 with TRBJ1-1; the D gene is possibly TRBD1 (6 bases). Trimming cost V 5 bases and J 5 bases, with 12 bases left between them. From germline, CDR1 is MDHEN and CDR2 SYDVKM. The CDR3 consists of 13 residues. This CDR3 is CASSPMRGTEAFF. The CDR3 nucleotides read TGTGCCAGCAGTCCGATGAGGGGGACTGAAGCTTTCTTT.

The genes are TRBV7-9 and TRBJ2-2; 10 nucleotides agree with TRBD2. This CDR3 comprises 16 residues. V lost 5 bases to trimming and J lost 1 base; unmatched junction nucleotides: 4. Germline V gene lookup returns CDR1 SEHNR and CDR2 FQNEAQ (reference sequence). For the CDR3, the DNA is TGTGCCAGCAGCGTGAGACTAGCGGGGAACACCGGGGAGCTGTTTTTT. This sequence encodes CASSVRLAGNTGELFF.

The count of this clone is one. V usage is TRBV9 and J usage is TRBJ1-2, with 8 bases that match TRBD1. The J segment lost 1 base and the V segment lost 4 bases, leaving 9 bases of the junction unmatched. The CDR3 contains 16 residues. The germline V gene has CDR1 SGDLS and CDR2 YYNGEE. Written as DNA, the CDR3 is TGTGCCAGCAGCAGGACAGGGAACTTTTATAACTATGGCTACACCTTC. Residues: CASSRTGNFYNYGYTF.

The V and J genes are TRBV27 and TRBJ2-5, with 7 bases lining up with TRBD2. This CDR3 is built from 17 residues. The V gene's germline CDR1 is MNHEY and CDR2 SMNVEV (reference sequence). V shed 5 bases and J 1 base; nucleotides not matched to a gene: 13. CDR3 coding DNA: TGTGCCAGCAGTCGCGCTAGCGGAGCCACCTTCCAAGAGACCCAGTACTTC. Translating it yields CASSRASGATFQETQYF.

V and J are TRBV4-1 and TRBJ1-2, with no clear D. The CDR3 contains 12 residues. Germline V lookup: CDR1 MGHRA, CDR2 YSYEKL. V lost 0 bases to trimming and J lost 8 bases, with 7 bases between them. CDR3 residues: CASSQERLGYTF. In nucleotides, the CDR3 is TGCGCCAGCAGCCAAGAGCGTCTAGGCTACACCTTC.

In this sample, this clone turned up once. This chain's CDR3 is CASSPFAYEQYF. CDR3 bases: TGTGCCAGCAGCCCCTTTGCGTACGAGCAGTACTTC. The gene calls are TRBV16 and TRBJ2-7; no firm D call. Trimming pared 4 bases from V and 4 bases from J, leaving 8 bases between. The V gene's germline CDR1 is KGHSY and CDR2 FQNENV. The CDR3 totals 12 residues.

The CDR3 sequence is CASSQDKGAINGELFF. The CDR3, as DNA: TGTGCCAGCAGCCAAGATAAGGGGGCGATAAACGGGGAGCTGTTTTTT. The chain links TRBV3-1 (or the pseudogene TRBV3-2) to TRBJ2-2, with 7 nucleotides matching TRBD1. From germline, CDR1 is LGHDT and CDR2 YNNKEL (reference sequence). V lost 0 bases and J lost 7; bases outside the gene matches: 8. CDR3 length: 16 residues.

The chain recombines TRBV9 with TRBJ2-5; TRBD2 is a possible D gene (5 bases). Deletions cut 2 bases from V and 4 bases from J, with 15 bases between. Germline V gene sequence: CDR1 SGDLS, CDR2 YYNGEE. This CDR3 region has 15 residues. In DNA, the CDR3 is TGTGCCAGCAGCGTTTCCTTCCGGGAAATAGAGACCCAGTACTTC. Its translation is CASSVSFREIETQYF.

The rearrangement joins TRBV7-9 to TRBJ2-1, with a weak D call TRBD2 (6 bases). V was shortened by 5 bases and J by 5 bases, with 10 bases between the two germline ends. The CDR3 runs to 13 residues. CDR1 is SEHNR, CDR2 FQNEAQ, per germline (reference sequence). CDR3 in amino acids: CASSPRGDNEQFF. The DNA for the CDR3 is TGTGCCAGCAGCCCTCGCGGGGACAATGAGCAGTTCTTC. Looking up the rest from reference TRBV7-9 and TRBJ2-1 gives the full variable domain: DTGVSQNPRHKITKRGQNVTFRCDPISEHNRLYWYRQTLGQGPEFLTYFQNEAQLEKSRLLSDRFSAERPKGSFSTLEIQRTEQGDSAMYLCASSPRGDNEQFFGPGTRLTVL.

V gene TRBV18 combines with J gene TRBJ2-5; D ambiguous. V lost 2 bases to trimming and J lost 2 bases, with 9 bases between them. Germline V CDR1 and CDR2: KGHSH, LQKENI. This CDR3 is 14 amino acids long. CDR3 loop: CASSPGVAQETQYF. The CDR3 nucleotides are TGTGCCAGCTCACCAGGGGTAGCTCAAGAGACCCAGTACTTC.

V gene TRBV6-5 combines with J gene TRBJ2-7, with 7 bases fitting TRBD1. The germline CDR1 and CDR2 sequences are MNHEY and SVGAGI. The CDR3 contains 13 residues. V lost 6 bases, J lost 2 bases, and 4 bases stayed unmatched. CDR3: CASRPGTAYEQYF. The CDR3 DNA reads as TGTGCCAGCAGGCCGGGGACAGCCTACGAGCAGTACTTC.

This clone was found once. V usage is TRBV7-9 and J usage is TRBJ1-1, with D perhaps TRBD1 (6 bases). The germline CDR1 and CDR2 sequences are SEHNR and FQNEAQ (reference sequence). CDR3 length equals 14 residues. V lost 6 bases and J lost 0, with 11 bases in between. The CDR3 is CASSSTGMNTEAFF. The CDR3 nucleotides are TGTGCCAGCAGTTCTACAGGGATGAACACTGAAGCTTTCTTT.

The J gene is TRBJ2-1, the V gene TRBV9; 12 bases fit TRBD2. The length of the CDR3 is 15 residues. Germline trimming cut 3 bases from V and 7 bases from J; bases unmatched to any gene: 5. Germline assignment: CDR1 SGDLS and CDR2 YYNGEE. DNA for the CDR3: TGTGCCAGCAGCGCTCCCGGGACTAGCGGGAATGAGCAGTTCTTC. Protein: CASSAPGTSGNEQFF.

The chain uses TRBV30 and TRBJ1-4; TRBD1 might be the D (5 bases). Between the trimmed V and J ends, which lost 0 bases and 14 bases, there was a span of 16 bases. CDR1 and CDR2 from the germline V gene are GTSNPN and SVGIG (reference sequence). CDR3 length equals 13 residues. This CDR3 is CAWSVTAEGTLFF. As DNA, the CDR3 is TGTGCCTGGAGTGTTACGGCGGAAGGGACTCTGTTTTTT.

In its sample, this clone was seen a few times. The chain uses TRBV6-2 or TRBV6-3 and TRBJ1-1; D not resolved. This CDR3 contains 13 residues. The germline V gene encodes CDR1 MNHEY and CDR2 SVGEGT. V was pared by 4 bases and J by 1 base, with 7 bases between. CDR3 in DNA: TGTGCCAGCAGTTTTTCATGGAACACTGAAGCTTTCTTT. Its translation: CASSFSWNTEAFF.

The gene calls are TRBV4-3 and TRBJ2-7, with D maybe TRBD2 (6 bases). This CDR3 is 16 amino acids long. The germline gives CDR1 LGHNA, CDR2 YSLEER. Trimming pared 0 bases from V and 0 bases from J, leaving 12 bases between. The CDR3 nucleotides are TGCGCCAGCAGCCAAGATGGGAATAGCGGCTCCTACGAGCAGTACTTC. Its translation: CASSQDGNSGSYEQYF.

This chain uses TRBV28 with TRBJ1-1, with 7 bases that match TRBD1. Germline CDR1 reads MDHEN; CDR2 reads SYDVKM. The CDR3 runs to 15 residues. The ends lost 5 bases at V and 3 bases at J; junction bases unmatched: 9. CDR3 in DNA: TGTGCCAGCAGTAAAGGGGACAGTTTTGACACTGAAGCTTTCTTT. Translated, it gives CASSKGDSFDTEAFF.

A note on this clone: This sample includes further DNA sequences coding for the same CDR3. The chain has TRBV12-3 or TRBV12-4 and TRBJ1-5; D is uncertain. The V and J ends lost 3 bases and 4 bases respectively, with 7 bases between them. This CDR3 has 13 amino acids. The CDR3 sequence: CASSLMGNQPQHF. CDR3 DNA sequence: TGTGCCAGCAGTTTGATGGGGAATCAGCCCCAGCATTTT.

This clone was recorded a few times. The V and J genes are TRBV10-3 and TRBJ1-1, with 9 bases fitting TRBD1. J gave up 6 bases and V 10 bases, and 9 bases lay outside the gene matches. CDR1 is ENHRY, CDR2 SYGVKD, per germline. This CDR3 has 13 amino acids. CDR3: CATRDREAAEAFF. CDR3 nucleotide sequence: TGTGCCACCAGGGACAGGGAGGCGGCTGAAGCTTTCTTT.

The rearrangement links TRBV7-2 to TRBJ2-7, with a weak D call TRBD2 (5 bases). This CDR3 is built from 14 residues. The V gene lost 4 bases and the J gene lost 3 bases, with 13 bases spanning the gap. Germline CDR1 SGHTA, CDR2 FQGNSA. The CDR3 DNA reads as TGTGCCAGCAGCTGGAGCGGTATGGACTACGAGCAGTACTTC. Amino acid sequence: CASSWSGMDYEQYF.

The chain is built from TRBV7-9 and TRBJ2-5; no reliable D call. This CDR3 is built from 13 residues. Trimming pared 2 bases from V and 5 bases from J, leaving 9 bases between. Germline-derived CDR1 and CDR2 are SEHNR and FQNEAQ (reference sequence). The CDR3, as DNA: TGTGCCAGCAGCTTAATTGAGCAGGAGACCCAGTACTTC. Translation gives CASSLIEQETQYF. Looking up the rest from reference TRBV7-9 and TRBJ2-5 gives the full variable domain: DTGVSQNPRHKITKRGQNVTFRCDPISEHNRLYWYRQTLGQGPEFLTYFQNEAQLEKSRLLSDRFSAERPKGSFSTLEIQRTEQGDSAMYLCASSLIEQETQYFGPGTRLLVL.

The chain employs TRBV11-3 and TRBJ2-1, with 8 bases aligning to TRBD1. The trim removed 1 base at V and 5 bases at J, leaving 13 bases unmatched. Germline values: CDR1 SGHNT, CDR2 YENEEA. CDR3 size: 18 residues. CDR3 residues: CASSLGLYRQGKNNEQFF. The DNA of the CDR3 is TGTGCCAGCAGCTTAGGGCTGTACCGACAGGGGAAGAACAATGAGCAGTTCTTC.

This chain joins TRBV6-5 and TRBJ1-5; perhaps TRBD1 as D (6 bases). CDR3 size: 14 residues. V shed 5 bases and J shed 3 bases, with 11 bases lying between them. Germline values: CDR1 MNHEY, CDR2 SVGAGI. CDR3 region: CASSTQGYNQPQHF. The CDR3 bases are TGTGCCAGCAGTACACAGGGTTACAATCAGCCCCAGCATTTT.